The clone carrying this TCR beta chain was detected only a few times. Unique molecular identifiers were built into the TCRbeta library. TCRdb reprocessed the PCR reads via MiXCR and lists one record per CDR3 protein. The data contain approximately 350,000 distinct CDR3 sequences, about a sixth of them seen just once; the ten biggest clones take up around 41%. V lost 5 bases to trimming and J lost 6 bases, with 12 bases between them. Germline assignment: CDR1 SGHTA and CDR2 FQGNSA. This CDR3 is built from 13 residues. This entry belongs to a study of T-cell reconstitution after alpha-beta-depleted transplantation in children.

The clonotype comes from a male patient between 2 and 10 years old who had a stem cell transplant for acute lymphoblastic leukemia, so the T cells may come from the graft donor. The chain combines TRBV7-2 with TRBJ2-3, with D possibly matching TRBD2 (5 bases). The sample was PBMCs, mostly from graft donor cells, taken 360 days after TCRalphabeta/CD19-depleted stem cell transplant. CDR3: CASSLLAEDTQYF. CDR3 nucleotide sequence: TGTGCCAGCAGCCTCCTAGCTGAGGATACGCAGTATTTT.